This T cell receptor beta chain appears in the sequencing data of a study of CD4 T cells in relation to SARS-CoV-2 and coronaviruses. Study-wide background: The HLA restriction of the shared crossreactive spike epitopes was mapped.

Whole-study findings and limits: No crossreactivity against non-spike viral proteins was tested here. About 64% of donors had memory CD4+ clonotypes crossrecognizing SARS-CoV-2 and common cold coronavirus spike.

Sequencing used immunoSEQ multiplex PCR; TCRdb keeps in-frame clones, though not all of them. The sample has about 65,000 clones, 87% seen once. To note about this clone: Its target is not known.

Before the COVID-19 pandemic, during about 2011-2019, CD4+ T cells were taken from unexposed donors. The receptor's source is a human donor in good health. The sample consisted of memory CD4+ T cells from PBMCs.

The CDR3: CASSLEPSSGNTIYF. CDR3 nucleotide sequence: TGTGCCAGCAGCTTAGAGCCTAGCTCTGGAAACACCATATATTTT. V usage is TRBV5-8 and J usage is TRBJ1-3; no clear D gene. In germline, CDR1 is SGHTS, CDR2 YDEGEE. The length of the CDR3 is 15 residues. V lost 2 bases to trimming and J lost 0 bases, with 9 bases between them. Complete variable domain (other parts from reference TRBV5-8 and TRBJ1-3): EAGVTQSPTHLIKTRGQQATLRCSPISGHTSVYWYQQALGLGLQFLLWYDEGEERNRGNFPPRFSGRQFPNYSSELNVNALELEDSALYLCASSLEPSSGNTIYFGEGSWLTVV.